These 30 T cell receptor beta chains share one sample of origin, sequenced in a study of blood T cells in healthy people across ages (dated by TCRdb to 2014 to 2015). The library was generated by 5' RACE. The sequencer listed for this sample is Illumina HiSeq 2500. The second PCR ran for roughly 6 to 11 cycles and used a J-beta primer mix along with a sample-barcoded 5' primer. The raw public data were reprocessed by TCRdb itself: fastp quality trimming at Q25, MiXCR clonotype calling, in-frame beta chains only. When rows share a CDR3 protein, they turn into one entry using the most common DNA and genes. The sample table records approximately 1.5 million distinct CDR3 sequences; roughly 32% of these occur just once. The ten largest clones represent roughly 10% of the sample. What was sequenced was blood. These TCRs come from a woman aged 30 to 39 in good health.

About this clonotype itself: An end of the junction does not agree with germline; a read error may underlie this. The V gene is TRBV20-1, the J gene TRBJ2-3; tentative D call: TRBD2 (5 bases). Germline V CDR1 and CDR2: DFQATT, SNEGSKA (reference sequence). The CDR3 has 14 amino acids. CDR3 sequence (DNA): TGCAGTGCTAGACCGGCTAGCTCTACAGATACGCAGTATTTC. Translated: CSARPASSTDTQYF.

CDR3 residues: CASSALPGTSGGFSYEQYF. The CDR3 DNA reads TGTGCCAGCAGCGCTCTTCCCGGGACTAGCGGGGGGTTCTCCTACGAGCAGTACTTC. This sequence joins TRBV9 and TRBJ2-7; 15 bases align to TRBD2. The germline gives CDR1 SGDLS, CDR2 YYNGEE. V lost 3 bases, J lost 0 bases, and 10 bases stayed unmatched. The CDR3 is made up of 19 amino acids.

The rearrangement links TRBV2 to TRBJ1-2; TRBD1 might be the D (6 bases). In germline, CDR1 is SNHLY, CDR2 FYNNEI. CDR3 length: 14 residues. Trimming took off 4 bases at V and 5 bases at J, with 14 bases between the two ends. The CDR3 is CASSASGARYGYTF. The CDR3 coding sequence is TGTGCCAGCAGTGCATCGGGGGCCCGGTATGGCTACACCTTC.

Note on this clonotype: An end of the junction differs from the germline gene, which may be a read error. This sequence joins TRBV5-1 and TRBJ2-3; 8 nucleotides line up with TRBD2. The CDR3 contains 15 residues. Germline CDR1 is SGHRS and CDR2 is YFSETQ. The CDR3 spells CASSLLAVGTDTQYF. CDR3 nucleotide sequence: TGTGCCAGCAGCTTACTAGCGGTGGGCACAGATACGCAGTATTTT.

This clonotype occurred a few times. The chain has TRBV27 and TRBJ1-1, with D possibly being TRBD1 (5 bases). The ends were cut back, 2 bases at V and 5 bases at J, with 12 bases in the middle. Per germline, CDR1 MNHEY and CDR2 SMNVEV (reference sequence). This CDR3 is 14 amino acids long. The CDR3 coding sequence is TGTGCCAGCAGTTTACAGGGTCTAGCTACTGAAGCTTTCTTT. It codes for CASSLQGLATEAFF.

V is TRBV15 and J is TRBJ1-1, with D maybe TRBD1 (5 bases). Germline loops: CDR1 LNHNV, CDR2 YYDKDF (reference sequence). The CDR3 has 12 amino acids. The ends were cut back, 1 base at V and 7 bases at J, with 7 bases in the middle. The CDR3 coding sequence is TGTGCCACCAGCAGAGGACAGAGTGAAGCTTTCTTT. This translates into CATSRGQSEAFF.

V is TRBV4-3 and J is TRBJ1-5; D might be TRBD1 (5 bases). Germline CDR1 is LGHNA and CDR2 is YSLEER. The V gene lost 3 bases and the J gene lost 3 bases, with 9 bases spanning the gap. This CDR3 contains 14 residues. Here the CDR3 DNA reads TGCGCCAGCAGCCATGTCAGGGACAATCAGCCCCAGCATTTT. Protein: CASSHVRDNQPQHF.

Notes on this clonotype: This may arise from a read error, as a much more abundant clone is one base away. The chain employs TRBV4-1 and TRBJ2-7; perhaps TRBD2 as D (6 bases). The CDR3 runs 14 residues. CDR1 and CDR2 from the germline V gene are MGHRA and YSYEKL. The CDR3 protein is CASGQETRTYEQYF. The CDR3 coding sequence is TGCGCCAGCGGCCAGGAGACTAGAACCTACGAGCAGTACTTC.

This clonotype was recorded a few times. This chain links TRBV5-1 with TRBJ2-7, with TRBD2 matching over 9 bases. Germline-derived CDR1 and CDR2 are SGHRS and YFSETQ. Losses at the gene ends were 2 bases for V and 3 bases for J; bases not matched to a gene: 6. The CDR3 has 15 amino acids. The CDR3 DNA is TGCGCCAGCAGCTTTCAGAGCGGGGGGCGCTACGAGCAGTACTTC. Its translation is CASSFQSGGRYEQYF.

CDR3 nucleotides: TGTGCCTGGAACCGGGATACGCAGTATTTT. Translating gives CAWNRDTQYF. The rearrangement links TRBV30 to TRBJ2-3; D gene ambiguous. Looked up from germline, CDR1 is GTSNPN and CDR2 is SVGIG (reference sequence). The CDR3 contains 10 residues. Trimming stripped 4 bases from V and 6 bases from J, with 5 bases between. Drawing the rest from reference TRBV30 and TRBJ2-3, the complete variable domain is SQTIHQWPATLVQPVGSPLSLECTVEGTSNPNLYWYRQAAGRGLQLLFYSVGIGQISSEVPQNLSASRPQDRQFILSSKKLLLSDSGFYLCAWNRDTQYFGPGTRLTVL.

V is TRBV2 and J is TRBJ1-5; D is undetermined. Germline CDR1 is SNHLY and CDR2 is FYNNEI. CDR3 length: 15 residues. Trimming left V 6 bases short and J 0 bases short, with 12 bases between. The CDR3 bases are TGTGCCAGCAGATTTACAGTTTATAGCAATCAGCCCCAGCATTTT. Amino acid sequence: CASRFTVYSNQPQHF. The complete variable domain, with remaining parts taken from reference TRBV2 and TRBJ1-5, reads EPEVTQTPSHQVTQMGQEVILRCVPISNHLYFYWYRQILGQKVEFLVSFYNNEISEKSEIFDDQFSVERPDGSNFTLKIRSTKLEDSAMYFCASRFTVYSNQPQHFGDGTRLSIL.

The table lists this clonotype with a few counts. The V and J genes are TRBV21-1 and TRBJ2-7; the table gives TRBD1 as D, unverified against the DNA. TRBV21-1 is noted as a pseudogene. The CDR3 runs 18 residues. The CDR3 is CASRRGSRASGSLHEQYF. The CDR3 DNA reads TGTGCCAGCAGGAGGGGGTCCAGAGCTAGCGGGAGTCTTCACGAGCAGTACTTC.

V gene TRBV28 combines with J gene TRBJ2-1; TRBD2 matches 8 bases. The CDR3 consists of 17 residues. V lost 6 bases, J lost 9 bases, and 19 bases stayed unmatched. Germline V CDR1 and CDR2: MDHEN, SYDVKM. The CDR3 region is CASSPPRRGRSTVEQFF. The CDR3 DNA reads TGTGCCAGCAGCCCTCCACGCCGCGGGAGGTCCACCGTTGAGCAGTTCTTC. The variable domain in full, completed from reference TRBV28 and TRBJ2-1, reads DVKVTQSSRYLVKRTGEKVFLECVQDMDHENMFWYRQDPGLGLRLIYFSYDVKMKEKGDIPEGYSVSREKKERFSLILESASTNQTSMYLCASSPPRRGRSTVEQFFGPGTRLTVL.

This chain links TRBV5-1 with TRBJ2-5; D might be TRBD1 or TRBD2, each matching 5 bases. The CDR3 spans 15 residues. Germline CDR1 reads SGHRS; CDR2 reads YFSETQ. With 5 bases removed from V and 5 bases from J, the gap between germline ends came to 19 bases. CDR3 protein: CASSSRDGLEETQYF. For the CDR3, the DNA is TGCGCCAGCAGTTCTCGGGACGGCCTTGAGGAGACCCAGTACTTC.

As DNA, the CDR3 is TGCAGTGCTCCCCCCAAGGGGGCGTTCCTCTCTGAGCAGTTCTTC. This gives the protein CSAPPKGAFLSEQFF. V usage is TRBV20-1 and J usage is TRBJ2-1; 7 bases match TRBD1. Germline V gene sequence: CDR1 DFQATT, CDR2 SNEGSKA (reference sequence). CDR3 length: 15 residues. V was clipped by 5 bases and J by 9 bases; unmatched bases: 16.

V is TRBV27 and J is TRBJ2-1; D is unresolved. The CDR3 runs to 13 residues. Trimming removed 7 bases from V and 12 bases from J, with 19 bases in between. CDR1 and CDR2 (germline): MNHEY, SMNVEV (reference sequence). This chain's CDR3 is CASIITIARWQFF. As DNA, the CDR3 is TGTGCCAGCATCATCACAATAGCACGCTGGCAGTTCTTC.

This clonotype was seen more than once but under ten times. V gene TRBV10-3 combines with J gene TRBJ2-1; TRBD2 matches at 8 bases. The CDR3 is made up of 13 amino acids. With V trimmed by 3 bases and J by 6 bases, 1 base remained unmatched. Germline V gene data show CDR1 as ENHRY and CDR2 as SYGVKD. The CDR3 DNA is TGTGCCATCAGTGACCGGGGGGGCAATGAGCAGTTCTTC. Its translation: CAISDRGGNEQFF.

The gene calls are TRBV12-3 or TRBV12-4 and TRBJ1-2, with 7 bases lining up with TRBD1. Trimming at V came to 5 bases and at J to 7 bases, leaving 10 bases not matched to a gene. The CDR3 runs 14 residues. The CDR3 loop reads CASSTRYRGSGYTF. For the CDR3, the DNA is TGTGCCAGCAGTACCCGGTACAGGGGCTCTGGCTACACCTTC.

The chain employs TRBV11-2 and TRBJ1-2, with 9 bases identical to TRBD1. The ends lost 0 bases at V and 3 bases at J; junction bases unmatched: 2. This CDR3 is built from 15 residues. In germline, CDR1 is SGHAT, CDR2 FQNNGV. CDR3 region: CASSLEQGAYYGYTF. Here the CDR3 DNA reads TGTGCCAGCAGCTTAGAACAGGGGGCCTACTATGGCTACACCTTC.

This clonotype showed up just a few times. The chain joins TRBV7-2 to TRBJ2-1; possible D gene TRBD1, 7 bases. V was clipped by 5 bases and J by 7 bases, with 15 bases between them. The germline CDR1 and CDR2 sequences are SGHTA and FQGNSA. The CDR3 is 14 amino acids. This chain's CDR3 is CASSPTTGRNEQFF. In DNA, the CDR3 is TGTGCCAGCAGCCCCACGACAGGGAGGAATGAGCAGTTCTTC.

The rearrangement joins TRBV29-1 to TRBJ2-5; 9 positions match TRBD2. Germline V gene sequence: CDR1 SQVTM, CDR2 ANQGSEA. This CDR3 contains 14 residues. With V trimmed by 3 bases and J by 5 bases, 7 bases remained unmatched. CDR3 in amino acids: CSVEGSGSGETQYF. The CDR3 bases are TGCAGCGTTGAGGGTAGCGGGAGCGGCGAGACCCAGTACTTC. The full variable domain, in which reference TRBV29-1 and TRBJ2-5 provide the parts outside the CDR3, is SAVISQKPSRDICQRGTSLTIQCQVDSQVTMMFWYRQQPGQSLTLIATANQGSEATYESGFVIDKFPISRPNLTFSTLTVSNMSPEDSSIYLCSVEGSGSGETQYFGPGTRLLVL.

In the case of this clonotype: This may come from a read error, since a much larger clone is one base off. The rearrangement uses TRBV9 and TRBJ2-5, with 10 bases aligning to TRBD2. Germline lookup yields CDR1 SGDLS and CDR2 YYNGEE. CDR3 length equals 15 residues. The CDR3 here is CAGSLGTSVQETQYF. Written as DNA, the CDR3 is TGTGCCGGCAGCCTCGGGACTAGCGTACAAGAGACCCAGTACTTC.

The chain is built from TRBV4-1 and TRBJ1-2, with D perhaps matching TRBD1 (6 bases). CDR1 and CDR2 from the germline V gene are MGHRA and YSYEKL. This CDR3 region has 13 residues. V lost 6 bases to trimming and J lost 3 bases, with 11 bases between them. The CDR3 loop reads CASSRTEDYGYTF. CDR3 nucleotides: TGCGCCAGCAGTCGGACAGAGGACTATGGCTACACCTTC.

Written as DNA, the CDR3 is TGTGCCAGCTCCATGAGACAGGGGGCTAGCAATGAGCAGTTCTTC. This translates into CASSMRQGASNEQFF. This chain links TRBV27 with TRBJ2-1; 10 bases fit TRBD1. V shed 8 bases, J shed 6 bases, and the junction held 10 bases outside the gene matches. Germline V CDR1 and CDR2: MNHEY, SMNVEV (reference sequence). The CDR3 has 15 amino acids.

The chain combines TRBV5-1 with TRBJ2-7; D unclear. Germline values: CDR1 SGHRS, CDR2 YFSETQ. The V end lost 4 bases, the J end lost 6 bases, and 8 bases lay between the germline ends. The CDR3 runs 11 residues. In DNA, the CDR3 is TGCGCCAGCAGCGTAGGTGCCGAGCAGTACTTC. This encodes CASSVGAEQYF.

Of note for this clonotype: A single base separates this from a much larger clone, so it may be a read error. This chain joins TRBV20-1 and TRBJ1-2; D is unresolved. V lost 8 bases and J lost 1, with 8 bases in between. The CDR3 contains 11 residues. The germline gives CDR1 DFQATT, CDR2 SNEGSKA (reference sequence). CDR3 in amino acids: CSTVLNYGYTF. As DNA, the CDR3 is TGCAGTACAGTCCTTAACTATGGCTACACCTTC.

This clonotype occurred a few times. The chain joins TRBV9 to TRBJ1-6, with TRBD1 as a possible D gene (6 bases). This CDR3 contains 15 residues. Looked up from germline, CDR1 is SGDLS and CDR2 is YYNGEE. The V and J ends lost 6 bases and 1 base respectively, with 11 bases between them. CDR3 amino acids: CASNREGSYNSPLHF. CDR3 DNA sequence: TGTGCCAGCAACAGGGAAGGGTCCTATAATTCACCCCTCCACTTT.

About this clonotype: The junction shows a germline mismatch at one end, possibly a read error. The chain employs TRBV14 and TRBJ2-3; D remains ambiguous. The CDR3 contains 14 residues. Looked up from germline, CDR1 is SGHDN and CDR2 is FVKESK. This chain's CDR3 is CTSSPRLATDTQYF. The CDR3 DNA sequence: TGTACCAGCAGCCCTAGATTAGCAACAGATACGCAGTATTTT.

The rearrangement joins TRBV7-3 to TRBJ1-1; D perhaps matches TRBD1 (5 bases). Trimming removed 5 bases from V and 4 bases from J, with 11 bases in between. The CDR3 is made up of 13 amino acids. The germline gives CDR1 SGHTA, CDR2 FQGTGA. CDR3 loop: CASSSGGSTEAFF. DNA for the CDR3: TGTGCCAGCAGCAGCGGGGGGAGCACTGAAGCTTTCTTT. Looking up the rest from reference TRBV7-3 and TRBJ1-1 gives the full variable domain: GAGVSQTPSNKVTEKGKYVELRCDPISGHTALYWYRQSLGQGPEFLIYFQGTGAADDSGLPNDRFFAVRPEGSVSTLKIQRTERGDSAVYLCASSSGGSTEAFFGQGTRLTVV.

There are a few counts of this clonotype. For the CDR3, the DNA is TGTGCATCCGGGGACAGGTTCACAGATACGCAGTATTTT. This translates into CASGDRFTDTQYF. The gene calls are TRBV2 and TRBJ2-3, with TRBD1 identical over 8 bases. CDR1 is SNHLY, CDR2 FYNNEI, per germline. CDR3 length equals 13 residues.